A selection of T cell receptor beta chains follows, all from one sample in a study of blood T cell repertoires in COVID-19. Data came from immunoSEQ multiplex PCR; TCRdb stores just in-frame clones and leaves some out. Counted here are some 180,000 clones, about 85% occurring once; the ten biggest clones make up 20% to 25%. Sequencing input: peripheral blood. Receptor source: a man in his fifties or sixties with active or convalescent COVID-19. The CDR3 runs from the conserved cysteine through the conserved F or W. Fields, in order: V gene, clone size, J gene, D gene, CDR3 length, CDR3 DNA, CDR3 protein. D genes are given only for firm matches. Clone size is shown for a subset of rows, as once, few, many or a class of expanded clone.

v_call: TRBV5-1
clone_size: -
j_call: TRBJ1-1
d_call: -
cdr3_length: 14
cdr3_nt: TGCGCCAGCAGCTTGAGAGGCCTCTACACTGAAGCTTTCTTT
cdr3_aa: CASSLRGLYTEAFF

v_call: TRBV5-6
clone_size: few
j_call: TRBJ1-2
d_call: -
cdr3_length: 12
cdr3_nt: TGTGCCAGCACGACAGCGCTCTATGGCTACACCTTC
cdr3_aa: CASTTALYGYTF

v_call: TRBV5-6
clone_size: -
j_call: TRBJ1-3
d_call: -
cdr3_length: 16
cdr3_nt: TGTGCCAGCAGCTTGGGCAGGGACTTCTCTGGAAACACCATATATTTT
cdr3_aa: CASSLGRDFSGNTIYF

v_call: TRBV11-2
clone_size: -
j_call: TRBJ1-5
d_call: -
cdr3_length: 15
cdr3_nt: TGTGCCAGCAGCTTATCGGCGGTAACTAATCAGCCCCAGCATTTT
cdr3_aa: CASSLSAVTNQPQHF

v_call: TRBV5-1
clone_size: -
j_call: TRBJ2-5
d_call: -
cdr3_length: 14
cdr3_nt: TGCGCCAGCAGCTTGGCACTTCCTCGGGAGACCCAGTACTTC
cdr3_aa: CASSLALPRETQYF

v_call: TRBV6-5
clone_size: -
j_call: TRBJ1-2
d_call: TRBD1
cdr3_length: 15
cdr3_nt: TGTGCCAGCAGTATTACCGGACAGGACGTCTATGGCTACACCTTC
cdr3_aa: CASSITGQDVYGYTF

v_call: TRBV7-3
clone_size: -
j_call: TRBJ2-1
d_call: -
cdr3_length: 13
cdr3_nt: TGTGCCAGCAGCCCAGGACTGTCGAATGAGCAGTTCTTC
cdr3_aa: CASSPGLSNEQFF

v_call: TRBV19
clone_size: -
j_call: TRBJ1-2
d_call: -
cdr3_length: 11
cdr3_nt: TGTGCCAGTAGTATACTCGGTGGCTACACCTTC
cdr3_aa: CASSILGGYTF

v_call: TRBV7-9
clone_size: -
j_call: TRBJ2-3
d_call: -
cdr3_length: 16
cdr3_nt: TGTGCCAGCAGCTCCATTCTGAGGGGGGGCGCAGATACGCAGTATTTT
cdr3_aa: CASSSILRGGADTQYF

v_call: TRBV6-6
clone_size: -
j_call: TRBJ1-6
d_call: TRBD1
cdr3_length: 14
cdr3_nt: TGTGCCAGCAGTTACGGACAGGATAATTCACCCCTCCACTTT
cdr3_aa: CASSYGQDNSPLHF

v_call: TRBV6-1
clone_size: -
j_call: TRBJ1-1
d_call: -
cdr3_length: 16
cdr3_nt: TGTGCCAGCAGTGACCCCCGAGGGCTCATGAACACTGAAGCTTTCTTT
cdr3_aa: CASSDPRGLMNTEAFF

v_call: TRBV5-4
clone_size: -
j_call: TRBJ2-7
d_call: TRBD1
cdr3_length: 14
cdr3_nt: TGTGCCAGCAGCCGCCGGGGACAGGTCTACGAGCAGTACTTC
cdr3_aa: CASSRRGQVYEQYF

v_call: TRBV29-1
clone_size: once
j_call: TRBJ2-4
d_call: TRBD1
cdr3_length: 13
cdr3_nt: TGCAGCGTACCCGGACAGGGTCGAAACATTCAGTACTTC
cdr3_aa: CSVPGQGRNIQYF

v_call: TRBV3-1/TRBV3-2
clone_size: -
j_call: TRBJ2-5
d_call: TRBD2
cdr3_length: 15
cdr3_nt: TGTGCCAGCAGCCTCTATAGCGGGGGGGCGGAGACCCAGTACTTC
cdr3_aa: CASSLYSGGAETQYF

v_call: TRBV27
clone_size: -
j_call: TRBJ2-7
d_call: TRBD2
cdr3_length: 15
cdr3_nt: TGTGCCAGCAGTTCGGGACTAGCGGGGGGGCACGAGCAGTACTTC
cdr3_aa: CASSSGLAGGHEQYF

v_call: TRBV19
clone_size: -
j_call: TRBJ1-3
d_call: TRBD1
cdr3_length: 14
cdr3_nt: TGTGCCAGTGGCGGACAGGGGACTGGAAACACCATATATTTT
cdr3_aa: CASGGQGTGNTIYF

v_call: TRBV25-1
clone_size: -
j_call: TRBJ2-1
d_call: TRBD2
cdr3_length: 14
cdr3_nt: TGTGCCAGCAGTGACGGGGGGGCCGCCAATGAGCAGTTCTTC
cdr3_aa: CASSDGGAANEQFF

v_call: TRBV30
clone_size: -
j_call: TRBJ1-1
d_call: TRBD1
cdr3_length: 16
cdr3_nt: TGTGCCTGGAGAAACCCCCCATACAGGGGGGACACTGAAGCTTTCTTT
cdr3_aa: CAWRNPPYRGDTEAFF

v_call: TRBV2
clone_size: few
j_call: TRBJ1-5
d_call: -
cdr3_length: 14
cdr3_nt: TGTGCCAGCAGTGAAGTGGCAGGGTCTCAGCCCCAGCATTTT
cdr3_aa: CASSEVAGSQPQHF

v_call: TRBV27
clone_size: -
j_call: TRBJ2-5
d_call: TRBD2
cdr3_length: 21
cdr3_nt: TGTGCCAGCAGTTTAATCCCGCCAGGGGAAGGACTAGCGACCCTTCGGGAGACCCAGTACTTC
cdr3_aa: CASSLIPPGEGLATLRETQYF

v_call: TRBV5-1
clone_size: -
j_call: TRBJ2-7
d_call: TRBD1
cdr3_length: 14
cdr3_nt: TGCGCCAGCAGCAAAACAGGGGGTCCTACGATGCAGTACTTC
cdr3_aa: CASSKTGGPTMQYF

v_call: TRBV24-1
clone_size: -
j_call: TRBJ2-2
d_call: -
cdr3_length: 16
cdr3_nt: TGTGCCACCAGTGGATCCGGGGAGGAAGGTACCGGGGAGCTGTTTTTT
cdr3_aa: CATSGSGEEGTGELFF

v_call: TRBV12-5
clone_size: -
j_call: TRBJ2-2
d_call: -
cdr3_length: 15
cdr3_nt: TGTGCTAGTGGTTTGTCCCCTTTGAACACCGGGGAGCTGTTTTTT
cdr3_aa: CASGLSPLNTGELFF

v_call: TRBV5-1
clone_size: -
j_call: TRBJ2-4
d_call: -
cdr3_length: 16
cdr3_nt: TGCGCCAGCAGCTTCGACGGGTACTTTGGCAAAAACATTCAGTACTTC
cdr3_aa: CASSFDGYFGKNIQYF

v_call: TRBV3-1/TRBV3-2
clone_size: -
j_call: TRBJ1-5
d_call: -
cdr3_length: 14
cdr3_nt: TGTGCCAGCAGCCAAGATCGGTCGGCGGGGCCCCAGCATTTT
cdr3_aa: CASSQDRSAGPQHF

v_call: TRBV29-1
clone_size: -
j_call: TRBJ1-4
d_call: TRBD1
cdr3_length: 12
cdr3_nt: TGCAGCGTGCGGACAGGAAGAGAAAAACTGTTTTTT
cdr3_aa: CSVRTGREKLFF

v_call: TRBV18
clone_size: -
j_call: TRBJ1-1
d_call: -
cdr3_length: 15
cdr3_nt: TGTGCCAGCTCTCCCCCAGGGGCTGTGAACACTGAAGCTTTCTTT
cdr3_aa: CASSPPGAVNTEAFF

v_call: TRBV6-1
clone_size: -
j_call: TRBJ2-3
d_call: -
cdr3_length: 17
cdr3_nt: TGTGCCAGCAGTGAAGCGGGGCGACTTGCGGGCACAGATACGCAGTATTTT
cdr3_aa: CASSEAGRLAGTDTQYF

v_call: TRBV5-4
clone_size: -
j_call: TRBJ1-2
d_call: -
cdr3_length: 14
cdr3_nt: TGTGCCAGCAGCTTACGGGGGACTAACTATGGCTACACCTTC
cdr3_aa: CASSLRGTNYGYTF

v_call: TRBV6-2/TRBV6-3
clone_size: -
j_call: TRBJ2-7
d_call: TRBD2
cdr3_length: 16
cdr3_nt: TGTGCCAGCAGTTACAATCGACTAGCGCCAACCTACGAGCAGTACTTC
cdr3_aa: CASSYNRLAPTYEQYF

v_call: TRBV6-5
clone_size: -
j_call: TRBJ1-2
d_call: TRBD1
cdr3_length: 16
cdr3_nt: TGTGCCAGCAGTTACGGCCGGGACAGGGCTAACTATGGCTACACCTTC
cdr3_aa: CASSYGRDRANYGYTF

v_call: TRBV6-5
clone_size: -
j_call: TRBJ1-5
d_call: TRBD1
cdr3_length: 13
cdr3_nt: TGTGCCAGCAGGTCAGGGGGCGGGCAGCCCCAGCATTTT
cdr3_aa: CASRSGGGQPQHF

v_call: TRBV5-1
clone_size: -
j_call: TRBJ1-6
d_call: TRBD1
cdr3_length: 15
cdr3_nt: TGCGCCAGCAGCTTCGTGGACAGGTTAAATTCACCCCTCCACTTT
cdr3_aa: CASSFVDRLNSPLHF

v_call: TRBV5-1
clone_size: -
j_call: TRBJ2-2
d_call: -
cdr3_length: 16
cdr3_nt: TGCGCCAGCAGCTTTGGACAGCCTATGAACACCGGGGAGCTGTTTTTT
cdr3_aa: CASSFGQPMNTGELFF

v_call: TRBV6-5
clone_size: -
j_call: TRBJ2-7
d_call: -
cdr3_length: 13
cdr3_nt: TGTGCCAGCAAGGAGGGGGGGCGATGGGAGCAGTACTTC
cdr3_aa: CASKEGGRWEQYF

v_call: TRBV6-5
clone_size: -
j_call: TRBJ1-5
d_call: TRBD1
cdr3_length: 15
cdr3_nt: TGTGCCAGCAGGGGACAGGGGGCTATCAATCAGCCCCAGCATTTT
cdr3_aa: CASRGQGAINQPQHF

v_call: TRBV11-3
clone_size: -
j_call: TRBJ2-1
d_call: -
cdr3_length: 13
cdr3_nt: TGTGCCAGCAGCTTAATGAGCGGCAATGAGCAGTTCTTC
cdr3_aa: CASSLMSGNEQFF

v_call: TRBV10-3
clone_size: -
j_call: TRBJ2-7
d_call: -
cdr3_length: 12
cdr3_nt: TGTGCCATCAGTGAGTCCAACTACGAGCAGTACTTC
cdr3_aa: CAISESNYEQYF

v_call: TRBV30
clone_size: -
j_call: TRBJ2-7
d_call: -
cdr3_length: 14
cdr3_nt: TGTGCCTGGAGTGCCAGCGGGCTCTCCTACGAGCAGTACTTC
cdr3_aa: CAWSASGLSYEQYF

v_call: TRBV5-1
clone_size: -
j_call: TRBJ2-1
d_call: -
cdr3_length: 15
cdr3_nt: TGCGCCAGCAGCTTGGAAGGGGTCTCCTACAATGAGCAGTTCTTC
cdr3_aa: CASSLEGVSYNEQFF

v_call: TRBV27
clone_size: -
j_call: TRBJ2-3
d_call: -
cdr3_length: 13
cdr3_nt: TGTGCCAGCAAACTCGGTAGCACAGATACGCAGTATTTT
cdr3_aa: CASKLGSTDTQYF

v_call: TRBV7-9
clone_size: -
j_call: TRBJ2-5
d_call: -
cdr3_length: 15
cdr3_nt: TGTGCCAGCAGCTTCGGAGGACGGTTAAAAGAGACCCAGTACTTC
cdr3_aa: CASSFGGRLKETQYF

v_call: TRBV4-1
clone_size: -
j_call: TRBJ1-4
d_call: -
cdr3_length: 19
cdr3_nt: TGCGCCAGCAGCCTAAGAGGTCACGGAGGGGATAAGACTAATGAAAAACTGTTTTTT
cdr3_aa: CASSLRGHGGDKTNEKLFF

v_call: TRBV9
clone_size: once
j_call: TRBJ1-4
d_call: -
cdr3_length: 15
cdr3_nt: TGTGCCAGCAGCGCGGGGGGAGGTCGGTATGAAAAACTGTTTTTT
cdr3_aa: CASSAGGGRYEKLFF

v_call: TRBV10-3
clone_size: -
j_call: TRBJ1-1
d_call: -
cdr3_length: 14
cdr3_nt: TGTGCCATCAGTGAGTCTGAGACAGACACTGAAGCTTTCTTT
cdr3_aa: CAISESETDTEAFF

v_call: TRBV29-1
clone_size: once
j_call: TRBJ1-1
d_call: TRBD1
cdr3_length: 13
cdr3_nt: TGCAGCGTTGCCGTCAGGGGGGACACTGAAGCTTTCTTT
cdr3_aa: CSVAVRGDTEAFF

v_call: TRBV7-9
clone_size: -
j_call: TRBJ2-3
d_call: TRBD2
cdr3_length: 14
cdr3_nt: TGTGCCAGCAGCTTCGGACTAGTCACAGATACGCAGTATTTT
cdr3_aa: CASSFGLVTDTQYF

v_call: TRBV6-1
clone_size: -
j_call: TRBJ1-6
d_call: -
cdr3_length: 15
cdr3_nt: TGTGCCAGCAGTGAAGCGTGGGGGAGGAATTCACCCCTCCACTTT
cdr3_aa: CASSEAWGRNSPLHF

v_call: TRBV2
clone_size: few
j_call: TRBJ2-7
d_call: TRBD2
cdr3_length: 14
cdr3_nt: TGTGCCAGCAGGCCAGCGGGGGGGATCGACGAGCAGTACTTC
cdr3_aa: CASRPAGGIDEQYF

v_call: TRBV19
clone_size: few
j_call: TRBJ2-1
d_call: TRBD1
cdr3_length: 17
cdr3_nt: TGTGCCAGTCGCCCCATGTCTCGGACAGGGCATACGGGTGAGCAGTTCTTC
cdr3_aa: CASRPMSRTGHTGEQFF

v_call: TRBV10-3
clone_size: -
j_call: TRBJ2-2
d_call: TRBD1
cdr3_length: 13
cdr3_nt: TGTGCCACCGCGGACAGGGAAGGCGGGGAGCTGTTTTTT
cdr3_aa: CATADREGGELFF

v_call: TRBV20-1
clone_size: few
j_call: TRBJ2-7
d_call: -
cdr3_length: 11
cdr3_nt: TGCAGTGCTAGCAGCGGCCACGAGCAGTACTTC
cdr3_aa: CSASSGHEQYF

v_call: TRBV5-4
clone_size: -
j_call: TRBJ2-2
d_call: TRBD2
cdr3_length: 16
cdr3_nt: TGTGCCAGCAGCTCAACTAGCGGGGGGGCCGCCGGGGAGCTGTTTTTT
cdr3_aa: CASSSTSGGAAGELFF

v_call: TRBV19
clone_size: -
j_call: TRBJ2-6
d_call: TRBD2
cdr3_length: 18
cdr3_nt: TGTGCCAGTTGTTTCTCTGGGAGGGGCCACTCTGGGGCCAACGTCCTGACTTTC
cdr3_aa: CASCFSGRGHSGANVLTF